These T cell receptor beta chains were read from a single sample in a study of T cells after posttransplantation cyclophosphamide. Clones were sequenced by immunoSEQ multiplex PCR, and TCRdb holds only the in-frame ones, with some missing. The repertoire holds over 5,500 clones, approximately 92% seen once, with 3% to 4.5% in the top ten. The sequenced sample consisted of CD4+ T cells sorted from blood. Receptors originate from a woman aged 50 to 60 in good health and a related stem cell transplant donor. Both conserved end residues are part of each CDR3. Each record gives: clone size, J gene, V gene, D gene, CDR3 protein, CDR3 DNA. D genes are given only for firm matches. The listing skips clone size in some rows; elsewhere it reads once, few, many or a size class.

NA	TRBJ2-2	TRBV7-2	NA	CATFSGELFF	TGTGCCACTTTTTCCGGGGAGCTGTTTTTT
NA	TRBJ2-7	TRBV5-4	NA	CASSPRDGDSYEQYF	TGTGCCAGCAGCCCCCGGGACGGGGACTCCTACGAGCAGTACTTC
NA	TRBJ1-2	TRBV30	NA	CAWSAGLYGYTF	TGTGCCTGGAGCGCGGGACTTTATGGCTACACCTTC
NA	TRBJ2-1	TRBV7-2	NA	CASSRMASRFDEQFF	TGTGCCAGCAGCCGAATGGCTAGTAGGTTCGATGAGCAGTTCTTC
NA	TRBJ2-2	TRBV5-8	NA	CASSLGAGYTGELFF	TGTGCCAGCAGCTTGGGGGCGGGGTACACCGGGGAGCTGTTTTTT
NA	TRBJ2-7	TRBV18	NA	CASSPQFRLGEQYF	TGTGCCAGCTCACCACAGTTCCGCCTCGGCGAGCAGTACTTC
once	TRBJ1-2	TRBV5-1	TRBD1	CASSLAGTERANYGYTF	TGCGCCAGCAGCTTGGCCGGGACAGAACGAGCTAACTATGGCTACACCTTC
NA	TRBJ2-1	TRBV30	TRBD1	CAWAGQVYNEQFF	TGTGCCTGGGCGGGACAGGTATACAATGAGCAGTTCTTC
NA	TRBJ2-7	TRBV28	NA	CASTLGGEQYF	TGTGCCAGCACTTTGGGGGGCGAGCAGTACTTC
NA	TRBJ2-2	TRBV6-1	NA	CASSEQGMYTGELFF	TGTGCCAGCAGTGAACAGGGGATGTATACCGGGGAGCTGTTTTTT
NA	TRBJ2-3	TRBV7-3	TRBD1	CASSVGQGADTQYF	TGTGCCAGCAGCGTTGGACAGGGAGCAGATACGCAGTATTTT
once	TRBJ2-7	TRBV5-1	TRBD2	CASSLSGRTHEQYF	TGCGCCAGCAGCTTGAGCGGGAGGACCCACGAGCAGTACTTC
NA	TRBJ1-6	TRBV13	TRBD1	CASSLTRDRDDSPLHF	TGTGCCAGCAGCCTAACGCGGGACAGGGACGATTCACCCCTCCACTTT
NA	TRBJ2-2	TRBV6-6	NA	CASSYRGAGELFF	TGTGCCAGCAGTTACAGGGGCGCCGGGGAGCTGTTTTTT
NA	TRBJ2-3	TRBV9	NA	CASSPPGGRGTQYF	TGTGCCAGCAGCCCCCCAGGGGGGAGAGGTACGCAGTATTTT
once	TRBJ2-5	TRBV6-6	NA	CASSSLGDTQETQYF	TGTGCCAGCAGCTCCCTTGGGGACACACAAGAGACCCAGTACTTC
few	TRBJ1-3	TRBV5-4	NA	CASSLGGDSGNTIYF	TGTGCCAGCAGCTTGGGAGGCGACTCTGGAAACACCATATATTTT
NA	TRBJ2-7	TRBV9	TRBD1	CASSFQGAEQYF	TGTGCCAGCAGCTTCCAGGGGGCCGAGCAGTACTTC
NA	TRBJ1-2	TRBV5-4	NA	CASSLRGYGYTF	TGTGCCAGCAGCTTAAGGGGATATGGCTACACCTTC
once	TRBJ2-7	TRBV5-1	NA	CASSRGTEPAYEQYF	TGCGCCAGCAGCCGGGGGACAGAACCAGCCTACGAGCAGTACTTC
NA	TRBJ2-1	TRBV7-2	NA	CASSLSRVVFF	TGTGCCAGCAGCTTATCGAGGGTTGTATTCTTC
NA	TRBJ2-2	TRBV5-4	NA	CASSLDTGELFF	TGTGCCAGCAGCCTAGACACCGGGGAGCTGTTTTTT
NA	TRBJ1-1	TRBV7-9	NA	CASRRNTEAFF	TGTGCCAGCAGGCGGAACACTGAAGCTTTCTTT
few	TRBJ2-5	TRBV28	NA	CASTTPTEFQETQYF	TGTGCCAGCACCACCCCGACAGAATTCCAAGAGACCCAGTACTTC
NA	TRBJ1-2	TRBV5-6	NA	CASSLWGQPIYGYTF	TGTGCCAGCAGCTTGTGGGGGCAGCCTATCTATGGCTACACCTTC
NA	TRBJ1-1	TRBV9	TRBD1	CASSPRTGGTEAFF	TGTGCCAGCAGCCCCCGGACAGGGGGCACTGAAGCTTTCTTT
once	TRBJ2-1	TRBV15	NA	CATSSGYNEQFF	TGTGCCACCAGTTCGGGCTACAATGAGCAGTTCTTC